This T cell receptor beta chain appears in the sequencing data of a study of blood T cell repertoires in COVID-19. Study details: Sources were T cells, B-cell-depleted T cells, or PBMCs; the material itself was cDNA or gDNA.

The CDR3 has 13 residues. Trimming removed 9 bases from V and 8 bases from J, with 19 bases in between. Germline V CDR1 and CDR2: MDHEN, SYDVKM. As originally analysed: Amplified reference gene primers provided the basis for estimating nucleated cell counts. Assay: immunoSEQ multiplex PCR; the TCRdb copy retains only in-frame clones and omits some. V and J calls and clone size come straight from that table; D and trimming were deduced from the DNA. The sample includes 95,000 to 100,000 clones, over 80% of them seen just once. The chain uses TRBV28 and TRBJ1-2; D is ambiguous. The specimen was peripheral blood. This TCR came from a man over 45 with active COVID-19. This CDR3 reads CASLSVPIRGYTF. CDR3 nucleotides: TGTGCCAGTCTTTCGGTTCCTATTCGGGGCTACACCTTC.